This TCR beta chain originates from a study of CD8 T cells in Susac syndrome. Study-wide context: Patients with Susac syndrome who were sequenced included more than 5 with active disease and eight in remission.

This clonotype was counted once. With random hexamers, 0.5 to 1 ug RNA was reverse transcribed. TCRdb re-called the immunoSEQ multiplex PCR reads through MiXCR, storing one row per CDR3 protein. Of approximately 190,000 distinct CDR3 sequences listed, under 97% are singletons. Germline V gene sequence: CDR1 MRHNA, CDR2 SNTAGT. This CDR3 has 16 amino acids. V shed 4 bases, J shed 3 bases, and the junction held 8 bases outside the gene matches. The chain combines TRBV6-4 with TRBJ2-5; TRBD2 aligns across 10 bases. What was sequenced was CD4+ T cells from PBMCs. The clonotype was recovered from a human donor with Susac syndrome. CDR3 DNA: TGTGCCAGCAGTGGCCAGCGACTAGCGGGTGAAGAGACCCAGTACTTC. This translates into CASSGQRLAGEETQYF.